Below, 26 T cell receptor beta chains from the same sample are listed, as sequenced in a study of CD8 T cells in ankylosing spondylitis. TCRdb passed the 5' RACE reads through MiXCR, listing each CDR3 protein once. The sample lists over 150,000 distinct CDR3 sequences; around a sixth were seen once. Sequencing was performed on blood, either unsorted or a sorted T cell fraction (not recorded which). The origin of the receptors is a male donor aged 5 to 29 with ankylosing spondylitis or in good health (not recorded which).

The rearrangement uses TRBV21-1 and TRBJ2-1; the table's D call TRBD1 went unverified against the DNA. TRBV21-1 constitutes a pseudogene. This CDR3 is built from 16 residues. The chain's CDR3 is CASSNWGDRDYNEQFF. Here the CDR3 DNA reads TGTGCCAGCAGCAATTGGGGGGACAGGGACTACAATGAGCAGTTCTTC.

This clonotype was counted many times. This rearrangement joins TRBV20-1 to TRBJ2-1, with 9 bases identical to TRBD2. The CDR3 runs to 15 residues. With 3 bases clipped from V and 4 bases from J, the junction kept 7 bases outside the gene matches. CDR1 DFQATT and CDR2 SNEGSKA come from the germline V gene (reference sequence). CDR3 DNA sequence: TGCAGTGCTAGCGGCGGGGGGGAGACATACAATGAGCAGTTCTTC. It is translated as CSASGGGETYNEQFF.

This rearrangement joins TRBV7-8 to TRBJ2-7, with TRBD1 matching 8 bases. The ends lost 5 bases at V and 6 bases at J; junction bases unmatched: 9. Germline V CDR1 and CDR2: SGHVS, FQNEAQ. The CDR3 runs 14 residues. In DNA, the CDR3 is TGTGCCAGCAGCGGGCGGACAGGGAGAGGCGAGCAGTACTTC. Protein product: CASSGRTGRGEQYF.

This clonotype was picked up many times. The chain joins TRBV20-1 to TRBJ2-3, with 8 bases identical to TRBD2. The junction had 5 bases not matched to a gene; V was cut back by 0 bases and J by 15 bases. The CDR3 contains 11 residues. Germline assignment: CDR1 DFQATT and CDR2 SNEGSKA (reference sequence). As DNA, the CDR3 is TGCAGTGCTAGAGACCAGCGGGAGTACTATTTT. This codes for CSARDQREYYF.

Remarks on this clonotype: A much larger clonotype is one base distant, so this may be a read error. The rearrangement uses TRBV11-2 and TRBJ1-1; TRBD1 agrees at 9 bases. Unmatched junction bases numbered 14, after V lost 5 bases and J lost 10 bases. Germline V gene sequence: CDR1 SGHAT, CDR2 FQNNGV. The CDR3 contains 15 residues. DNA of the CDR3: TGTGCCAGCAGCGCGATCGGGACAGGGAGTTCTGGAGCTTTCTTT. Translating gives CASSAIGTGSSGAFF.

The rearrangement links TRBV29-1 to TRBJ2-1; the D is unclear. Germline V gene data show CDR1 as SQVTM and CDR2 as ANQGSEA. The CDR3 sequence is 11 residues long. V was shortened by 4 bases and J by 4 bases, with 5 bases between the two germline ends. Written as DNA, the CDR3 is TGCAGCGTTGCAGAATACAATGAGCAGTTCTTC. Its translation: CSVAEYNEQFF.

This clonotype showed up many times. In DNA form, the CDR3 reads TGCAGTGCTCGGAGCGGGAGTCTTTCAGATACGCAGTATTTT. Protein sequence: CSARSGSLSDTQYF. The V and J genes are TRBV20-1 and TRBJ2-3; 8 nucleotides agree with TRBD2. The CDR3 contains 14 residues. Germline CDR1 DFQATT, CDR2 SNEGSKA (reference sequence). After removal of 5 bases from V and 4 bases from J, the junction contained 8 bases not matched to a gene.

This clonotype was detected many times. The V gene is TRBV24-1, the J gene TRBJ2-1; possibly TRBD1 for D (6 bases). This CDR3 has 12 residues. Germline assignment: CDR1 KGHDR and CDR2 SFDVKD. With 7 bases removed from V and 8 bases from J, the gap between germline ends came to 11 bases. DNA of the CDR3: TGTGCCACCAGCGACCAGGGGTATGAGCAGTTCTTC. Residues: CATSDQGYEQFF.

In its sample, this clonotype was seen many times. The chain couples TRBV15 to TRBJ2-7; 10 positions match TRBD1. Germline V CDR1 and CDR2: LNHNV, YYDKDF (reference sequence). V shed 5 bases, J shed 6 bases, and the junction held 10 bases outside the gene matches. This CDR3 is built from 15 residues. The CDR3 DNA follows: TGTGCCACCAGCCACCCGGGACAGGGGATCGTCGAGCAGTACGTC. It yields the protein CATSHPGQGIVEQYV.

In this sample, this clonotype turned up many times. This chain links TRBV29-1 with TRBJ1-2; 7 nucleotides match TRBD1. The CDR3 covers 14 residues. Germline assignment: CDR1 SQVTM and CDR2 ANQGSEA. With V trimmed by 3 bases and J by 9 bases, 13 bases remained unmatched. CDR3 loop: CSVDSGQAVVSYTF. The CDR3 DNA reads as TGCAGCGTTGATTCAGGACAGGCAGTAGTAAGCTACACCTTC.

This rearrangement joins TRBV29-1 to TRBJ2-1, with 10 bases identical to TRBD2. The CDR3 is 14 residues long. The V gene's germline CDR1 is SQVTM and CDR2 ANQGSEA. With V trimmed by 7 bases and J by 4 bases, 7 bases remained unmatched. In nucleotides, the CDR3 is TGCAGCGCCCCGGGACTAGCGACTTACAATGAGCAGTTCTTC. Its translation is CSAPGLATYNEQFF.

The table lists this clonotype with many counts. V is TRBV7-2 and J is TRBJ1-6; D might be TRBD1 (5 bases). Trimming took off 1 base at V and 7 bases at J, with 17 bases between the two ends. This CDR3 region has 17 residues. Germline V CDR1 and CDR2: SGHTA, FQGNSA. CDR3 sequence (DNA): TGTGCCAGCAGCTTAGTTGGAGGCAGGGTAGAGAATTCACCCCTCCACTTT. It yields the protein CASSLVGGRVENSPLHF.

This clonotype has a count of ten or more. The chain links TRBV29-1 to TRBJ2-1; D is perhaps TRBD1 (5 bases). The CDR3 runs to 17 residues. Trimming cost V 6 bases and J 9 bases, with 30 bases left between them. The germline V gene encodes CDR1 SQVTM and CDR2 ANQGSEA. The CDR3: CSVGVPRARLVHGEQFF. CDR3 coding DNA: TGCAGCGTAGGGGTCCCCAGGGCTCGGCTAGTTCATGGTGAGCAGTTCTTC.

This clonotype was found many times. DNA of the CDR3: TGTGCCAGCAGCCCGAGTCCGGGCGGCTCCTACGAGCAGTACGTC. Protein: CASSPSPGGSYEQYV. This chain uses TRBV5-5 with TRBJ2-7; no firm D call. V was clipped by 4 bases and J by 0 bases, with 14 bases between them. CDR1 is SGHKS and CDR2 is YYEKEE in the germline V gene (reference sequence). The CDR3 extends over 15 amino acids.

This clonotype was observed many times. The chain joins TRBV5-1 to TRBJ1-1, with D possibly TRBD1 on 6 matching bases. Looked up from germline, CDR1 is SGHRS and CDR2 is YFSETQ. This CDR3 has 15 amino acids. Deletions cut 5 bases from V and 0 bases from J, with 14 bases between. The chain's CDR3 is CASRGGGALNTEAFF. The CDR3 DNA is TGCGCCAGCAGAGGGGGGGGGGCCCTGAACACTGAAGCTTTCTTT.

V gene TRBV4-1 combines with J gene TRBJ2-7, with 9 nucleotides matching TRBD2. The V and J ends lost 1 base and 1 base, in that order; junction bases with no gene match: 5. The CDR3 is made up of 16 amino acids. From germline, CDR1 is MGHRA and CDR2 YSYEKL. The CDR3 protein is CASSQVAGVKSYEQYV. The CDR3 DNA sequence: TGCGCCAGCAGCCAAGTAGCGGGAGTGAAATCCTACGAGCAGTACGTC.

This clonotype came up many times. The V call is TRBV15, the J call TRBJ2-1, with TRBD2 matching 7 bases. The V and J ends lost 8 bases and 8 bases, in that order; junction bases with no gene match: 9. CDR3 length: 13 residues. From germline, CDR1 is LNHNV and CDR2 YYDKDF (reference sequence). CDR3: CATGGGEVDEQFF. The CDR3 DNA reads TGTGCCACCGGCGGGGGAGAAGTAGATGAGCAGTTCTTC. Complete variable domain (other parts from reference TRBV15 and TRBJ2-1): DAMVIQNPRYQVTQFGKPVTLSCSQTLNHNVMYWYQQKSSQAPKLLFHYYDKDFNNEADTPDNFQSRRPNTSFCFLDIRSPGLGDTAMYLCATGGGEVDEQFFGPGTRLTVL.

The chain links TRBV29-1 to TRBJ2-7; D uncertain. CDR3 length: 11 amino acids. Trimming stripped 7 bases from V and 6 bases from J, with 13 bases between. The germline V gene encodes CDR1 SQVTM and CDR2 ANQGSEA. CDR3 in DNA: TGCAGCGGGACCTTTTCCCGCGAGCAGTACTTC. Translation gives CSGTFSREQYF.

This chain uses TRBV25-1 with TRBJ1-2; D unclear. There are 14 residues in the CDR3. V lost 3 bases and J lost 4, with 12 bases in between. The germline CDR1 and CDR2 sequences are MGHDK and SYGVNS. CDR3 sequence reads: CASSEGDGSYGYTF. The CDR3 nucleotides are TGTGCCAGCAGTGAGGGCGACGGTAGCTATGGCTACACCTTC.

This clonotype has at least ten counts. CDR3 region: CASSFMTGGEQFF. The CDR3 nucleotides read TGTGCCAGCAGCTTCATGACAGGGGGCGAGCAGTTCTTC. The chain links TRBV5-6 to TRBJ2-1; 10 positions agree with TRBD1. Losses at the gene ends were 2 bases for V and 10 bases for J; bases not matched to a gene: 3. CDR3 length: 13 amino acids. Germline V gene sequence: CDR1 SGHDT, CDR2 YYEEEE.

This clonotype was counted ten times or more. This chain links TRBV20-1 with TRBJ1-1; D gene unclear. Germline CDR1 is DFQATT and CDR2 is SNEGSKA (reference sequence). The germline V and J ends were trimmed by 6 bases and 3 bases, with 17 bases remaining between them. The CDR3 contains 14 residues. The CDR3 nucleotides are TGCAGTGCCACCCCGGCAGACACCTACACTGAAGCTTTCTTT. Translation: CSATPADTYTEAFF.

The sample holds many counts of this clonotype. The genes are TRBV5-1 and TRBJ1-1; D not certain. Trimming took 0 bases from V and 4 from J, leaving 4 bases between them. Germline V lookup: CDR1 SGHRS, CDR2 YFSETQ. This CDR3 is 12 amino acids long. CDR3 in DNA: TGCGCCAGCAGCTTGGAAAGCACTGAAGCTTTCTTT. Amino acid sequence: CASSLESTEAFF.

This clonotype was picked up many times. This sequence joins TRBV27 and TRBJ2-7; 8 bases align to TRBD2. In germline, CDR1 is MNHEY, CDR2 SMNVEV (reference sequence). This CDR3 is built from 13 residues. The ends lost 5 bases at V and 4 bases at J; junction bases unmatched: 4. The CDR3 nucleotides read TGTGCCAGCAGTCGGGGGGGGCTGTACGAGCAGTACTTC. As protein: CASSRGGLYEQYF.

This clonotype has at least ten counts. V is TRBV5-5 and J is TRBJ2-3; either TRBD1 or TRBD2 may fit D (5 bases each). CDR1 and CDR2 (germline): SGHKS, YYEKEE (reference sequence). Trimming left V 4 bases short and J 3 bases short, with 18 bases between. The CDR3 is 16 residues long. CDR3 protein: CASSPQPLGVTDTQYF. The CDR3, as DNA: TGTGCCAGCAGCCCCCAACCCTTGGGGGTTACAGATACGCAGTATTTT.

This clonotype was recorded a few times. The V and J genes are TRBV10-3 and TRBJ2-3; 7 bases agree with TRBD2. The CDR3 covers 15 residues. V was pared by 3 bases and J by 2 bases, with 5 bases of the junction left unmatched. CDR1 and CDR2 from the germline V gene are ENHRY and SYGVKD. The CDR3 DNA reads TGTGCCATCAGTGATCGGGACTACACCACAGATACGCAGTATTTT. Translation: CAISDRDYTTDTQYF.

This clonotype was found many times. This chain joins TRBV19 and TRBJ2-1, with 9 nucleotides matching TRBD2. The germline gives CDR1 LNHDA, CDR2 SQIVND (reference sequence). This CDR3 spans 17 amino acids. The V and J ends lost 5 bases and 6 bases, in that order; junction bases with no gene match: 14. The CDR3 sequence is CASSLFGAGGFSNEQFF. CDR3 coding DNA: TGTGCCAGTAGTTTGTTTGGTGCGGGAGGGTTTTCCAATGAGCAGTTCTTC.